This T cell receptor (beta chain) was obtained from a study of response to subunit inactivated influenza vaccine (dated by TCRdb to about 2018). Notes on the research overall: To follow how T cells responded to a trivalent subunit inactivated influenza vaccine, the researchers relied on deep quantitative profiling of the T cell receptor repertoire.

This clonotype was seen a handful of times. The antigen it recognizes is unknown. The sample holds no much larger clone one base away, and base qualities are not on file. Libraries were constructed by RT-PCR. Sequencing took place on an Illumina HiSeq 2500. TCRdb reworked the public reads: Q25 trimming with fastp, MiXCR clone assembly, productive beta chains retained. Entries that share a CDR3 protein sequence are merged under the most common genes and DNA. This sample holds 300,000 to 350,000 distinct CDR3 sequences; over 20% were observed only once. 9% to 12% of the sample is in the top ten clones. Broad study findings and their caveats: It was suggested by the authors that each seasonal influenza vaccination may recruit only a limited number of new T cells.

Trimmed from V: 0 bases; trimmed from J: 6 bases; junction bases lacking a gene match: 2. Looking up the germline V gene (reference sequence) yields CDR1 LNHNV and CDR2 YYDKDF. Its CDR3 holds 14 amino acids, cysteine through phenylalanine. The kept DNA is CDR3 alone, 42 bases in frame from the first base. The sequence links TRBV15 to TRBJ2-1; 7 central nucleotides agree with TRBD2. The TCR originated in a man between 50 and 69 years old who received an inactivated influenza vaccine. Donor details come from another sample of the same person, matched by shared clones. This sample comprised PBMCs from blood, obtained approximately 20 months after vaccination. Here the CDR3 is given as CATSRDRGGNEQFF. The DNA is as follows: TGTGCCACCAGCAGAGATCGCGGGGGCAATGAGCAGTTCTTC.